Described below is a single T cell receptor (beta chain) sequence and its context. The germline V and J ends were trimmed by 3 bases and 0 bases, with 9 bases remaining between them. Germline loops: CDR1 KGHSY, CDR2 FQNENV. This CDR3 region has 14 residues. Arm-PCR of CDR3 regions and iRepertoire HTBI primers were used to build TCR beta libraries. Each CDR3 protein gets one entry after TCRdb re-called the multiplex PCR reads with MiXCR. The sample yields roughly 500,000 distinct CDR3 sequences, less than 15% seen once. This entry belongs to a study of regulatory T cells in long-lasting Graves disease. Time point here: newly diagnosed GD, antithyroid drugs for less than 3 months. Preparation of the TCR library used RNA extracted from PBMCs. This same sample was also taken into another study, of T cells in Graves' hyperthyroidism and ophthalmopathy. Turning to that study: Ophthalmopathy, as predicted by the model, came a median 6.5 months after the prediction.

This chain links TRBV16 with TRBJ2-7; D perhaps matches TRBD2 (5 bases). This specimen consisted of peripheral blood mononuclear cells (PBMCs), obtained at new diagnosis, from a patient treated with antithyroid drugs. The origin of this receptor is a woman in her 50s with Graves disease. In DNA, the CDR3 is TGTGCCAGCAGCCATAGCGCAAGCTCCTACGAGCAGTACTTC. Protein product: CASSHSASSYEQYF. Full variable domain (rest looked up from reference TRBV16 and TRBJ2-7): GEEVAQTPKHLVRGEGQKAKLYCAPIKGHSYVFWYQQVLKNEFKFLISFQNENVFDETGMPKERFSAKCLPNSPCSLEIQATKLEDSAVYFCASSHSASSYEQYFGPGTRLTVT.